The rows below give T cell receptor beta chains drawn from one sample of a study of identical twins. TCRdb independently ran MiXCR on the 5' RACE reads; one entry per CDR3 protein. The sample carries hundreds of thousands of distinct CDR3 sequences, more than 12% recorded once. Material for sequencing was memory (CD45RO+) T cells sorted from blood. The receptors were gathered from a woman between 18 and 29 years old in good health. Both conserved end residues are part of each CDR3. Each record gives: CDR3 length, V gene, clone size, D gene, J gene, CDR3 protein, CDR3 DNA. The D gene is left open where the match is weak. Size tells how often a clone was seen (once, few, many) or the class of an expanded clone, and some rows leave it out.

len: 15; v_gene: TRBV10-3; abundance: .; d_gene: .; j_gene: TRBJ1-1; CDR3aa: CAIRGTHAPNTEAFF; CDR3nt: TGTGCCATCAGGGGGACACATGCCCCGAACACTGAAGCTTTCTTT
len: 15; v_gene: TRBV5-5; abundance: .; d_gene: TRBD1; j_gene: TRBJ2-2; CDR3aa: CASSLYRGASGELFF; CDR3nt: TGTGCCAGCAGCTTGTACAGGGGAGCGTCCGGGGAGCTGTTTTTT
len: 13; v_gene: TRBV5-1; abundance: .; d_gene: .; j_gene: TRBJ1-3; CDR3aa: CASSWGDGNTIYF; CDR3nt: TGCGCCAGCAGCTGGGGGGATGGAAACACCATATATTTT
len: 13; v_gene: TRBV20-1; abundance: .; d_gene: .; j_gene: TRBJ2-6; CDR3aa: CSAFYTGANVLTF; CDR3nt: TGCAGTGCTTTCTACACTGGGGCCAACGTCCTGACTTTC
len: 12; v_gene: TRBV20-1; abundance: .; d_gene: .; j_gene: TRBJ2-1; CDR3aa: CSASGDRSEQFF; CDR3nt: TGCAGTGCTAGCGGAGATCGTTCAGAACAGTTCTTC
len: 13; v_gene: TRBV18; abundance: .; d_gene: .; j_gene: TRBJ2-7; CDR3aa: CASSPQGPYEQYF; CDR3nt: TGTGCCAGCTCACCACAGGGGCCCTACGAGCAGTACTTC
len: 14; v_gene: TRBV7-6; abundance: many; d_gene: .; j_gene: TRBJ2-4; CDR3aa: CASSLGGLGNIQYF; CDR3nt: TGTGCCAGCAGCTTAGGGGGCCTGGGAAACATTCAGTACTTC
len: 15; v_gene: TRBV20-1; abundance: few; d_gene: .; j_gene: TRBJ2-3; CDR3aa: CSASSLALSTDTQYF; CDR3nt: TGCAGTGCTAGTTCGCTAGCTCTAAGCACAGATACGCAGTATTTT
len: 16; v_gene: TRBV5-1; abundance: .; d_gene: TRBD2; j_gene: TRBJ2-5; CDR3aa: CASRGSGTSASGAQYF; CDR3nt: TGCGCCAGCAGAGGTTCCGGGACTAGCGCTTCCGGGGCCCAGTACTTC
len: 14; v_gene: TRBV3-1; abundance: .; d_gene: .; j_gene: TRBJ1-1; CDR3aa: CASSRVVRDTEAFF; CDR3nt: TGTGCCAGCAGCCGGGTCGTACGGGACACTGAAGCTTTCTTT
len: 14; v_gene: TRBV7-9; abundance: many; d_gene: .; j_gene: TRBJ2-5; CDR3aa: CASSPGTSQETQYF; CDR3nt: TGTGCCAGCAGCCCAGGGACATCTCAAGAGACCCAGTACTTC
len: 14; v_gene: TRBV6-1; abundance: .; d_gene: .; j_gene: TRBJ2-2; CDR3aa: CASSERRNTGELFF; CDR3nt: TGTGCCAGCAGTGAACGTCGGAACACCGGGGAGCTGTTTTTT
len: 14; v_gene: TRBV20-1; abundance: .; d_gene: TRBD2; j_gene: TRBJ2-1; CDR3aa: CSAIEGGSGNEQFF; CDR3nt: TGCAGTGCGATTGAGGGAGGTAGCGGGAATGAGCAGTTCTTC
len: 16; v_gene: TRBV10-3; abundance: .; d_gene: .; j_gene: TRBJ2-3; CDR3aa: CGISEGRRASADTQYF; CDR3nt: TGTGGCATCAGTGAGGGAAGGAGGGCCTCCGCAGATACGCAGTATTTT